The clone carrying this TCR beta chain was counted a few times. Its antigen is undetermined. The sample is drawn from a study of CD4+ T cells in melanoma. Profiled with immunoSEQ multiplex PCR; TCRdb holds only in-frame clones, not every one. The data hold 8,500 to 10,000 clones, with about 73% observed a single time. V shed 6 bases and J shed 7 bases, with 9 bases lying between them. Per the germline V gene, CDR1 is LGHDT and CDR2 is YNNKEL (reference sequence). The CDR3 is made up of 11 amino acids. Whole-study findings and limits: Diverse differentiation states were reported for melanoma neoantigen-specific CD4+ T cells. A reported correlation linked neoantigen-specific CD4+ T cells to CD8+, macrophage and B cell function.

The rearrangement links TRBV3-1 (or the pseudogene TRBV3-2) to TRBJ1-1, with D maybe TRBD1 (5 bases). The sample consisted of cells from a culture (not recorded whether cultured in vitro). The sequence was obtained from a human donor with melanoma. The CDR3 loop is CASSRGSEAFF. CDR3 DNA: TGTGCCAGCAGTCGGGGCAGTGAAGCTTTCTTT.